The present T cell receptor beta chain was sequenced within a study of metastatic and nonmetastatic thyroid tumors. Every patient was untreated before thyroid surgery. Original handling: The distant-metastasis classifier for papillary thyroid cancer was built from CDR3 differences across clinicopathological groups. Using MiXCR, TCRdb re-called clones from the PCR reads. It is TCRdb's table, rather than the study itself, that gives the V and J calls and clone size. The data hold approximately 50,000 clones, with more than 20% observed a single time. This clone was found many times. This sequence may be a read error, since a much larger clone differs from it by one base. Sequenced material: blood. This clonotype was obtained from a female donor with papillary thyroid cancer or a benign thyroid nodule (not recorded which). Some clones in this sample may be carry-over from other donors' samples.

CDR3 protein: CSVRGRNGQFF. The DNA of the CDR3 is TGCAGTGTACGCGGGCGGAATGGGCAGTTCTTC. The chain is built from TRBV20-1 and TRBJ2-1, with a weak D call TRBD2 (5 bases). The germline CDR1 and CDR2 sequences are DFQATT and SNEGSKA (reference sequence). This CDR3 has 11 amino acids.